These T cell receptor beta chains were read from a single sample in a study of blood T cells in healthy people across ages. TCRdb independently ran MiXCR on the 5' RACE reads; one entry per CDR3 protein. The table lists just under 900,000 distinct CDR3 sequences, 29% of them singletons. The specimen was blood. These receptors originate from an elderly woman in good health. Both conserved end residues are part of each CDR3. D genes are given only for firm matches. Part of the rows lack a size; the others show once, few, many or a class for expanded clones.

J: TRBJ2-3
V: TRBV6-2/TRBV6-3
size: many
D: NA
CDR3: CASRGTNTDTQYF
DNA: TGTGCCAGCAGGGGCACAAACACAGATACGCAGTATTTT

J: TRBJ2-7
V: TRBV18
size: few
D: NA
CDR3: CASSPLQDSYEQYF
DNA: TGTGCCAGCTCACCCTTACAGGACTCCTACGAGCAGTACTTC

J: TRBJ2-7
V: TRBV5-1
size: many
D: NA
CDR3: CARRLTDYEQYF
DNA: TGCGCCAGACGGTTGACTGATTACGAGCAGTACTTC

J: TRBJ1-2
V: TRBV28
size: few
D: NA
CDR3: CASGQVQGVGGYTF
DNA: TGTGCCAGCGGCCAGGTCCAGGGCGTTGGCGGCTACACCTTC

J: TRBJ2-2
V: TRBV5-1
size: few
D: TRBD1
CDR3: CASMTGTGELFF
DNA: TGCGCCAGCATGACAGGGACCGGGGAGCTGTTTTTT

J: TRBJ2-5
V: TRBV28
size: few
D: TRBD2
CDR3: CASSSSGTSGGPKETQYF
DNA: TGTGCCAGCAGTTCTTCCGGGACTAGCGGGGGGCCGAAAGAGACCCAGTACTTC

J: TRBJ2-4
V: TRBV5-1
size: few
D: NA
CDR3: CASSQSGGPGIQYF
DNA: TGCGCCAGCAGCCAGTCTGGGGGTCCGGGCATTCAGTACTTC

J: TRBJ2-7
V: TRBV5-6
size: NA
D: NA
CDR3: CASSWGGTVYEQYF
DNA: TGTGCCAGCAGCTGGGGCGGGACAGTCTACGAGCAGTACTTC

J: TRBJ2-3
V: TRBV5-1
size: many
D: NA
CDR3: CASSLGSTDTQYF
DNA: TGTGCCAGCAGCTTAGGGAGCACAGATACGCAGTATTTT

J: TRBJ2-1
V: TRBV18
size: NA
D: NA
CDR3: CASFSGGARSYNEQFF
DNA: TGTGCCAGCTTCTCAGGGGGGGCGCGTTCCTACAATGAGCAGTTCTTC

J: TRBJ1-1
V: TRBV7-2
size: NA
D: NA
CDR3: CASSPGRGEAFF
DNA: TGTGCCAGCAGCCCTGGGAGGGGGGAAGCTTTCTTT